This T cell receptor beta chain was documented in a study of tumor-infiltrating lymphocytes in oesophageal squamous cell carcinoma. As regards this clonotype: The germline gene is not matched at one end of the junction; a read error may be the cause.

TCRdb called the PCR reads again in MiXCR, with one record for every CDR3 protein. Altogether 23,000 or so distinct CDR3 sequences are present, about 40% being singletons, with the ten largest covering about 25%. The CDR3 is 14 residues long. Germline V lookup: CDR1 GTSNPN, CDR2 SVGIG (reference sequence). V usage is TRBV30 and J usage is TRBJ2-1, with D possibly being TRBD1 or TRBD2 (5 bases each). The sequenced material came from esophageal tumor tissue. The sequence was obtained from a male donor with esophageal squamous cell carcinoma. Here the CDR3 DNA reads TGTGCCTGGAGGGGAGACAGCCAGGTTTCACCCCTCCACTTC. Its protein is CAWRGDSQVSPLHF.